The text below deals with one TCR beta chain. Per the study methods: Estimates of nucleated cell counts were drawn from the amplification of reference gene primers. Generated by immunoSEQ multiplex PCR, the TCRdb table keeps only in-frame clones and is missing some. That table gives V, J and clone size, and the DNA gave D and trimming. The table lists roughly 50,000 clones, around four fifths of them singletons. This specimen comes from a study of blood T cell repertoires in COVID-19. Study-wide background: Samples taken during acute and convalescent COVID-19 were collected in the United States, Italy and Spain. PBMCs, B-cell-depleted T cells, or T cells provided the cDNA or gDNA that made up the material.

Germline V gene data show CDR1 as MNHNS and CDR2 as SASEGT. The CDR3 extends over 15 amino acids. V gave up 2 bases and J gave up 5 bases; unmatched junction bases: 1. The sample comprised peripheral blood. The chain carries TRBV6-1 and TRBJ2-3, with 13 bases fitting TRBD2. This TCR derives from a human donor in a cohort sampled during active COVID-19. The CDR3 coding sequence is TGTGCCAGCAGTGAAACTAGCGGGGGGGGAGATACGCAGTATTTT. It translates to CASSETSGGGDTQYF.